Below are 5 T cell receptor beta chains sequenced from a single sample in a study of cytomegalovirus exposure and HLA in healthy donors. 13 Jbeta primers and 60 Vbeta primers were used for the PCR. The data were produced by immunoSEQ multiplex PCR, yet TCRdb's version contains in-frame clones alone and is incomplete. The data show about 98,000 clones, with about four fifths seen just once and 11% held by the top ten. Sequencing was carried out using PBMCs. These receptors originate from a man between 18 and 35 years old in good health and CMV-seropositive.

The chain recombines TRBV6-5 with TRBJ1-2; D gene unclear. Deletions cut 2 bases from V and 4 bases from J, with 8 bases between. CDR1 and CDR2 from the germline V gene are MNHEY and SVGAGI. The CDR3 spans 13 residues. The CDR3 bases are TGTGCCAGCAGTTACGCAGGCTCCTATGGCTACACCTTC. This translates into CASSYAGSYGYTF.

This chain joins TRBV2 and TRBJ2-5; D may be TRBD2 (5 bases). The germline V gene encodes CDR1 SNHLY and CDR2 FYNNEI. The CDR3 has 12 residues. V was shortened by 6 bases and J by 4 bases, with 9 bases between the two germline ends. CDR3 amino acids: CASRGSIETQYF. CDR3 DNA: TGTGCCAGCAGGGGGAGTATAGAGACCCAGTACTTC. Full variable domain (missing parts from reference TRBV2 and TRBJ2-5): EPEVTQTPSHQVTQMGQEVILRCVPISNHLYFYWYRQILGQKVEFLVSFYNNEISEKSEIFDDQFSVERPDGSNFTLKIRSTKLEDSAMYFCASRGSIETQYFGPGTRLLVL.

The rearrangement uses TRBV4-1 and TRBJ1-2; D ambiguous. In germline, CDR1 is MGHRA, CDR2 YSYEKL. V lost 5 bases and J 2 bases, leaving 18 bases between the germline ends. The CDR3 is made up of 16 amino acids. The CDR3 DNA follows: TGCGCCAGCAGCTCCATTCTATTGCGGCAGAACTATGGCTACACCTTC. This translates into CASSSILLRQNYGYTF.

CDR3: CASSTRQGSETQYF. The DNA for the CDR3 is TGTGCCAGCAGTACCCGACAGGGTTCGGAGACCCAGTACTTC. This sequence joins TRBV27 and TRBJ2-5, with 7 bases identical to TRBD1. With V trimmed by 5 bases and J by 5 bases, 8 bases remained unmatched. Germline V gives CDR1 MNHEY, CDR2 SMNVEV (reference sequence). CDR3 length: 14 amino acids.

The V call is TRBV27, the J call TRBJ2-5; D possibly corresponds to TRBD2 (6 bases). V lost 5 bases and J 2 bases, leaving 12 bases between the germline ends. Germline V gene sequence: CDR1 MNHEY, CDR2 SMNVEV (reference sequence). The CDR3 has 14 residues. CDR3 amino acids: CASSPGLLQETQYF. For the CDR3, the DNA is TGTGCCAGCAGTCCGGGACTCCTTCAAGAGACCCAGTACTTC.